This TCR beta chain was retrieved from a study of post-analysis software for immune sequencing data. Germline V gene lookup returns CDR1 MNHEY and CDR2 SVGAGI. The CDR3 loop spans 12 amino acids. V lost 6 bases and J 7 bases, leaving 13 bases between the germline ends. Study-wide results and limits: Those with multiple sclerosis, the patient group, showed significantly lower normalized Chao1 diversity than controls. Among 5 or 6 TRBV segments more frequent in patients than controls were TRBV5-6, TRBV5-1 and TRBV20-1.

The table lists this clonotype with many counts. Its antigen is currently unknown. The authors incorporated unique molecular identifiers into the TCR beta cDNA libraries. TCRdb fed the PCR reads into MiXCR, producing one record per CDR3 protein. The sample comprises 250,000 to 300,000 distinct CDR3 sequences, 35% to 45% of which are singletons, and around 4.8% rests with the top ten. Sequencing used blood. This TCR derives from a girl between 5 and 17 years old with multiple sclerosis. The chain uses TRBV6-5 and TRBJ2-7; D is unresolved. The CDR3 protein is CASRSRPGEQYF. DNA of the CDR3: TGTGCCAGCAGATCCCGGCCTGGGGAGCAGTACTTC.